This T cell receptor beta chain originates from a study of Graves' ophthalmopathy and Graves' hyperthyroidism. Amplified TCR beta CDR3 regions were obtained using RNA transcripts as template. Amplification began with first-round RT-PCR using HTBI primers, then second-round multiplex PCR was performed. TCRdb used MiXCR to reprocess the multiplex PCR reads, holding one entry per CDR3 protein. The data show around 1,200,000 distinct CDR3 sequences, about two fifths seen once. Hyperthyroidism patients, all newly diagnosed, had under 2 months' duration and ages of 18 to 65. No donor had other autoimmune disease, uncontrolled infection, pregnancy or lactation. The authors diagnosed from clinical symptoms, serum thyroxine, TRAb, thyroid ultrasound and orbital computed tomography. Germline-derived CDR1 and CDR2 are SGHVS and FNYEAQ. This CDR3 contains 13 residues. Between the trimmed V and J ends, which lost 1 base and 5 bases, there was a span of 9 bases.

In its sample, this clonotype was seen a few times. Specimen: peripheral blood or thyroid tissue (not recorded which). J is TRBJ2-7 and V is TRBV7-6; D uncertain. The sequence came from an adult man with Graves' hyperthyroidism. This CDR3 reads CASSLVVFDEQYF. For the CDR3, the DNA is TGTGCCAGCAGCTTAGTCGTATTCGACGAGCAGTACTTC.